Below are 30 T cell receptor beta chains sequenced from a single sample in a study of shared clonotypes between healthy human individuals. Measured with immunoSEQ multiplex PCR; TCRdb has only the in-frame clones, and not every one. The sample comprises millions of clones, more than 80% of which are singletons, and under 0.15% rests with the top ten. The sequenced sample was naive CD4+ T cells sorted from blood. Subset in this sample: CD45RA+ positively selected. These receptors came from a young man in good health.

Here the CDR3 reads CASSPPFSSGRDEQFF. The CDR3 DNA reads TGTGCCAGCTCACCACCGTTTTCTAGCGGGAGAGATGAGCAGTTCTTC. This chain joins TRBV18 and TRBJ2-1; 10 nucleotides agree with TRBD2. This CDR3 spans 16 amino acids. Germline values: CDR1 KGHSH, CDR2 LQKENI. V lost 0 bases to trimming and J lost 8 bases; unmatched junction nucleotides: 7.

The V and J genes are TRBV28 and TRBJ2-2, with D perhaps TRBD1 (5 bases). The germline CDR1 and CDR2 sequences are MDHEN and SYDVKM. The CDR3 spans 13 residues. Trimming removed 3 bases from V and 4 bases from J, with 6 bases in between. Written as DNA, the CDR3 is TGTGCCAGCAGTTTCGACAGCACCGGGGAGCTGTTTTTT. Residues: CASSFDSTGELFF.

The rearrangement links TRBV29-1 to TRBJ2-7; D possibly matches TRBD1 or TRBD2 (6 bases each). The V end lost 6 bases, the J end lost 0 bases, and 21 bases lay between the germline ends. The V gene's germline CDR1 is SQVTM and CDR2 ANQGSEA. The CDR3 covers 16 residues. CDR3 coding DNA: TGCAGCGTCCCGGTAGGAGGAGGGACACACTCCTACGAGCAGTACTTC. This sequence encodes CSVPVGGGTHSYEQYF.

The chain uses TRBV30 and TRBJ1-4; 8 bases match TRBD1. The germline CDR1 and CDR2 sequences are GTSNPN and SVGIG (reference sequence). Trimming at V came to 0 bases and at J to 7 bases, leaving 4 bases not matched to a gene. This CDR3 has 14 amino acids. The CDR3 sequence: CAWSVGTGGEKLFF. The CDR3 DNA is TGTGCCTGGAGTGTCGGAACAGGGGGTGAAAAACTGTTTTTT.

V usage is TRBV6-5 and J usage is TRBJ1-2; TRBD1 matches 9 bases. This CDR3 has 14 residues. V shed 6 bases, J shed 1 base, and the junction held 3 bases outside the gene matches. CDR1 is MNHEY, CDR2 SVGAGI, per germline. CDR3 residues: CASRRTGVNYGYTF. The CDR3 DNA is TGTGCCAGCAGGAGGACAGGGGTTAACTATGGCTACACCTTC.

The chain links TRBV18 to TRBJ2-3, with 11 bases matching TRBD1. J was trimmed by 4 bases and V by 3 bases; bases with no gene match: 3. There are 15 residues in the CDR3. Germline lookup yields CDR1 KGHSH and CDR2 LQKENI. For the CDR3, the DNA is TGTGCCAGCTCACCGGGACAGGGGGGCCCAGATACGCAGTATTTT. It specifies CASSPGQGGPDTQYF.

The J gene is TRBJ2-2, the V gene TRBV2; unclear D gene. V gave up 7 bases and J gave up 5 bases, with 14 bases separating them. This CDR3 contains 14 residues. In germline, CDR1 is SNHLY, CDR2 FYNNEI. This CDR3 reads CASTKGIMTGELFF. CDR3 coding DNA: TGTGCCAGCACGAAGGGTATTATGACCGGGGAGCTGTTTTTT.

Of note for this clone: One junction end disagrees with the germline gene, perhaps due to a read error. The chain carries TRBV10-3 and TRBJ1-2; D is unclear. Germline loops: CDR1 ENHRY, CDR2 SYGVKD. The CDR3 totals 12 residues. The CDR3: CASSYSPGGYTF. Written as DNA, the CDR3 is TGTGCCAGCAGTTACTCGCCAGGAGGCTACACCTTC.

The V and J genes are TRBV5-6 and TRBJ1-1; D is ambiguous. Germline V gives CDR1 SGHDT, CDR2 YYEEEE. The V and J ends lost 4 bases and 1 base respectively, with 14 bases between them. The CDR3 spans 15 residues. CDR3 coding DNA: TGTGCCAGCAGCCCGACAACGAATGGGAACACTGAAGCTTTCTTT. Translation: CASSPTTNGNTEAFF.

The V call is TRBV10-3, the J call TRBJ2-5; D is perhaps TRBD2 (6 bases). The germline gives CDR1 ENHRY, CDR2 SYGVKD. This CDR3 is built from 14 residues. Trimming took off 4 bases at V and 5 bases at J, with 14 bases between the two ends. CDR3 loop: CAISVGSGDETQYF. The CDR3 DNA sequence: TGTGCCATCAGTGTAGGGTCGGGGGACGAGACCCAGTACTTC.

CDR3 coding DNA: TGCGCCAGCAGCTTGTCGCAGCGGGAGACTGGGGGGCAGTTCTTC. This translates into CASSLSQRETGGQFF. The chain combines TRBV5-1 with TRBJ2-1, with 8 bases aligning to TRBD2. The junction had 12 bases not matched to a gene; V was cut back by 1 base and J by 12 bases. In germline, CDR1 is SGHRS, CDR2 YFSETQ. CDR3 length equals 15 residues.

The V and J genes are TRBV5-6 and TRBJ2-7; no clear D. Trimming took off 4 bases at V and 0 bases at J, with 11 bases between the two ends. This CDR3 comprises 14 residues. The germline V gene encodes CDR1 SGHDT and CDR2 YYEEEE. CDR3 in amino acids: CASSRSLGSYEQYF. CDR3 coding DNA: TGTGCCAGCAGCCGCTCGCTGGGCTCCTACGAGCAGTACTTC.

This chain joins TRBV11-2 and TRBJ1-6; tentative D call: TRBD1 (5 bases). The CDR3 runs 14 residues. The V end lost 6 bases, the J end lost 5 bases, and 11 bases lay between the germline ends. Germline V gene sequence: CDR1 SGHAT, CDR2 FQNNGV. DNA for the CDR3: TGTGCCAGCAGATTGGCAGGGAATAATTCACCCCTCCACTTT. Translation: CASRLAGNNSPLHF.

This clone was found once. This specimen includes other DNA sequences encoding the same CDR3. The DNA of the CDR3 is TGTGCCAGCAGCTTGAGAACTAGCGGAGATACGCAGTATTTT. Its protein product is CASSLRTSGDTQYF. The V call is TRBV5-4, the J call TRBJ2-3, with 8 positions matching TRBD2. The germline CDR1 and CDR2 sequences are SGHNT and YYREEE (reference sequence). This CDR3 spans 14 amino acids. After removal of 1 base from V and 5 bases from J, the junction contained 3 bases not matched to a gene.

On this clone itself: The same CDR3 arises from other DNA sequences in this sample as well. J is TRBJ2-7 and V is TRBV6-1; weak D call: TRBD1 (5 bases). This CDR3 is built from 13 residues. Trimming took off 5 bases at V and 2 bases at J, with 10 bases between the two ends. In germline, CDR1 is MNHNS, CDR2 SASEGT. CDR3 in amino acids: CASSRQSPYEQYF. CDR3 in DNA: TGTGCCAGCAGTAGACAGAGCCCCTACGAGCAGTACTTC.

The chain combines TRBV30 with TRBJ2-5, with 11 bases that match TRBD2. The assigned J gene may be wrong: the sequence end matches TRBJ2-7 better. The CDR3 spans 16 residues. Germline V CDR1 and CDR2: GTSNPN, SVGIG (reference sequence). The DNA for the CDR3 is TGTGCCTGCTCAACTTCGGGACTAGCGGAACCTTACGAGCAGTACTTC. Amino acids: CACSTSGLAEPYEQYF.

The chain uses TRBV7-3 and TRBJ2-3, with 7 bases lining up with TRBD2. The germline V gene encodes CDR1 SGHTA and CDR2 FQGTGA. Trimming at V came to 0 bases and at J to 6 bases, leaving 6 bases not matched to a gene. The CDR3 has 15 amino acids. The CDR3 loop is CASSLTGREGDTQYF. In DNA form, the CDR3 reads TGTGCCAGCAGCTTAACCGGCAGGGAGGGCGATACGCAGTATTTT.

This sequence joins TRBV6-6 and TRBJ2-1; 7 nucleotides agree with TRBD2. CDR3 length equals 14 residues. V was pared by 8 bases and J by 4 bases, with 8 bases of the junction left unmatched. From germline, CDR1 is MNHNY and CDR2 SVGAGI (reference sequence). DNA of the CDR3: TGTGCCAGCGGAGCTAGCGGAAGTTACAATGAGCAGTTCTTC. Its translation is CASGASGSYNEQFF.

The rearrangement joins TRBV19 to TRBJ2-3; the D gene could be TRBD1 or TRBD2 (5 bases each). The V and J ends lost 1 base and 2 bases respectively, with 16 bases between them. The CDR3 length is 17 residues. Germline CDR1 LNHDA, CDR2 SQIVND (reference sequence). The CDR3 region has the DNA TGTGCCAGTAGTATAGGTGGTACGGGACCGCTCACAGATACGCAGTATTTT. Amino acid sequence: CASSIGGTGPLTDTQYF.

This rearrangement joins TRBV7-2 to TRBJ2-1; the match to TRBD2 covers 7 bases. Germline V gives CDR1 SGHTA, CDR2 FQGNSA. V trimming: 5 bases; J trimming: 5 bases; junction bases outside the gene matches: 9. This CDR3 comprises 15 residues. CDR3 nucleotide sequence: TGTGCCAGCAGCGCCTACGGGACTACAGACAATGAGCAGTTCTTC. Its translation is CASSAYGTTDNEQFF.

The CDR3 is CASSFSEGFNTEAFF. CDR3 in DNA: TGCGCCAGCAGCTTTTCCGAGGGGTTCAACACTGAAGCTTTCTTT. V and J are TRBV5-1 and TRBJ1-1; D is possibly TRBD1 (5 bases). Germline values: CDR1 SGHRS, CDR2 YFSETQ. With 2 bases removed from V and 2 bases from J, the gap between germline ends came to 13 bases. The CDR3 sequence is 15 residues long. The full variable domain, with the rest looked up from reference TRBV5-1 and TRBJ1-1, is KAGVTQTPRYLIKTRGQQVTLSCSPISGHRSVSWYQQTPGQGLQFLFEYFSETQRNKGNFPGRFSGRQFSNSRSEMNVSTLELGDSALYLCASSFSEGFNTEAFFGQGTRLTVV.

V is TRBV18 and J is TRBJ2-5; D is unresolved. Trimming shortened V by 3 bases and J by 5 bases, and 13 bases separated the two germline ends. The CDR3 has 14 residues. Germline V gene data show CDR1 as KGHSH and CDR2 as LQKENI. The CDR3 region is CASSPFKGLETQYF. CDR3 nucleotide sequence: TGTGCCAGCTCACCGTTTAAGGGATTGGAGACCCAGTACTTC. Complete variable domain (other parts from reference TRBV18 and TRBJ2-5): NAGVMQNPRHLVRRRGQEARLRCSPMKGHSHVYWYRQLPEEGLKFMVYLQKENIIDESGMPKERFSAEFPKEGPSILRIQQVVRGDSAAYFCASSPFKGLETQYFGPGTRLLVL.

The rearrangement links TRBV11-2 to TRBJ2-5; TRBD1 matches at 7 bases. The better agreement between TRBJ2-7 and the DNA end casts doubt on the J call. The CDR3 runs to 15 residues. Germline-derived CDR1 and CDR2 are SGHAT and FQNNGV. The chain's CDR3 is CASSLLEQGPYEQYF. DNA of the CDR3: TGTGCCAGCAGCTTACTGGAACAGGGGCCCTACGAGCAGTACTTC.

The genes are TRBV7-3 and TRBJ1-2; no reliable D call. The CDR3 spans 13 residues. Germline CDR1 and CDR2: SGHTA and FQGTGA. V was trimmed by 0 bases and J by 7 bases, leaving 9 bases between them. The CDR3 loop is CASSLTGGIGYTF. CDR3 nucleotides: TGTGCCAGCAGCTTAACTGGAGGAATTGGCTACACCTTC.

The chain links TRBV5-4 to TRBJ1-3, with D tentatively TRBD1 (5 bases). The germline V gene has CDR1 SGHNT and CDR2 YYREEE (reference sequence). The CDR3 loop spans 15 amino acids. Between the trimmed V and J ends, which lost 2 bases and 4 bases, there was a span of 13 bases. This chain's CDR3 is CASSLSGTGGNTIYF. The CDR3, as DNA: TGTGCCAGCAGCTTATCCGGGACCGGGGGAAACACCATATATTTT.

The chain has TRBV5-1 and TRBJ1-1, with TRBD1 matching over 8 bases. After removal of 2 bases from V and 7 bases from J, the junction contained 10 bases not matched to a gene. Germline CDR1 is SGHRS and CDR2 is YFSETQ. The length of the CDR3 is 15 residues. The CDR3 nucleotides are TGCGCCAGCAGCTTCACTCTGACAGGGGCAGGTGAAGCTTTCTTT. Its translation is CASSFTLTGAGEAFF.

The chain recombines TRBV19 with TRBJ2-4, with a tentative D call TRBD2 (5 bases). This CDR3 is built from 15 residues. Germline CDR1 reads LNHDA; CDR2 reads SQIVND (reference sequence). Trimming shortened V by 5 bases and J by 0 bases, and 11 bases separated the two germline ends. CDR3 sequence (DNA): TGTGCCAGTAGTGTCCCCGGGGTAGCCAAAAACATTCAGTACTTC. Its protein product is CASSVPGVAKNIQYF.

The chain uses TRBV5-1 and TRBJ2-7; TRBD1 matches 10 bases. In germline, CDR1 is SGHRS, CDR2 YFSETQ. Trimming cost V 5 bases and J 2 bases; bases outside gene matches: 10. The CDR3 has 16 amino acids. The CDR3 nucleotides are TGCGCCAGCAGTTTGCCGGGACAGGGGCAAACCTACGAGCAGTACTTC. It codes for CASSLPGQGQTYEQYF.

The chain uses TRBV6-1 and TRBJ1-1; D uncertain. CDR1 and CDR2 from the germline V gene are MNHNS and SASEGT. The V gene lost 3 bases and the J gene lost 4 bases, with 9 bases spanning the gap. The CDR3 is made up of 13 amino acids. CDR3 region: CASSEFSGTEAFF. CDR3 coding DNA: TGTGCCAGCAGTGAGTTTTCAGGCACTGAAGCTTTCTTT.

This chain links TRBV28 with TRBJ1-3; 8 bases map to TRBD1. The V and J ends lost 11 bases and 3 bases, in that order; junction bases with no gene match: 6. This CDR3 comprises 13 residues. Germline V lookup: CDR1 MDHEN, CDR2 SYDVKM. CDR3 bases: TGTGCCGGGCGAACAGGGGGTGGAAACACCATATATTTT. It is translated as CAGRTGGGNTIYF.